Sequencing of this T cell receptor beta chain was carried out in a study of T cell repertoires in cytomegalovirus infection. Across the whole study: CMV infection and matching HLA type were both indicated by public TCR beta signatures.

The study, taken as a whole, reports: Summed frequency of shared TCR beta families picked out CMV carriers who also had the relevant HLA. The study found HLA-C-restricted CMV-specific TCR beta clonotypes dominating the ex vivo response.

TCRdb fed the reads into MiXCR, producing one record per CDR3 protein. Among some 700,000 distinct CDR3 sequences listed, 35% to 40% were seen once. Worth noting for this clonotype: Its antigen is currently unknown.

Trimming at V came to 2 bases and at J to 3 bases, leaving 10 bases not matched to a gene. The V gene's germline CDR1 is MDHEN and CDR2 SYDVKM. The CDR3 covers 17 residues. The source is a human donor in good health (CMV status not recorded). Some clones in this sample may be carry-over from other donors' samples. The chain recombines TRBV28 with TRBJ2-7, with 10 bases aligning to TRBD2. What was sequenced was PBMCs. DNA for the CDR3: TGTGCCAGCAGTTTAGTTTCCAGCGGGAGGGCCGTCTACGAGCAGTACTTC. It specifies CASSLVSSGRAVYEQYF. Filled out from reference TRBV28 and TRBJ2-7, the complete variable domain reads DVKVTQSSRYLVKRTGEKVFLECVQDMDHENMFWYRQDPGLGLRLIYFSYDVKMKEKGDIPEGYSVSREKKERFSLILESASTNQTSMYLCASSLVSSGRAVYEQYFGPGTRLTVT.